This T cell receptor (beta chain) is drawn from a study of T cell responses to AZD1222 COVID-19 vaccine. Sequenced by immunoSEQ multiplex PCR; TCRdb stores in-frame clones only, minus some. This sample has approximately 60,000 clones, with 76% found just once. The germline CDR1 and CDR2 sequences are SGDLS and YYNGEE. This CDR3 comprises 18 residues. The V and J ends lost 3 bases and 4 bases, in that order; junction bases with no gene match: 12. The V gene is TRBV9, the J gene TRBJ2-3, with 12 bases matching TRBD2. This specimen consisted of peripheral blood, obtained on day 0 of AZD1222 vaccination. The source of this sequence is an adult in good health. CDR3: CASSASLAGGQGADTQYF. CDR3 coding DNA: TGTGCCAGCAGCGCCTCACTAGCGGGGGGACAAGGGGCAGATACGCAGTATTTT.